The present TCR beta chain was sequenced within a study of CD8+ T cells in alopecia areata. As the sequencing template, cDNA was produced by extracting RNA and reverse transcribing it. Clones were read by immunoSEQ multiplex PCR, and TCRdb kept only the in-frame ones, dropping some. The table has 160,000 or so clones, about 53% seen once. As part of sample collection, lesional scalp punch biopsies and peripheral blood were taken from alopecia areata patients. A word on this clone: Its cognate antigen is unknown.

General study results and limits: Whereas mice showed it more clearly, TCR sharing across patients was murkier, possibly because of HLA. Scalp lesions, especially in alopecia totalis/universalis, had higher clonality than normal scalp.

Germline assignment: CDR1 SQVTM and CDR2 ANQGSEA. The CDR3 length is 13 residues. This sequence was found in a human donor with alopecia areata. The starting material was CD8+ T cells sorted from blood, obtained at week 0. This chain uses TRBV29-1 with TRBJ2-5; D possibly corresponds to TRBD1 (6 bases). The J call may be incorrect, as the DNA end agrees better with TRBJ2-7. This CDR3 reads CSARPTGSYEQYF. As DNA, the CDR3 is TGCAGCGCTCGACCGACAGGTTCCTACGAGCAGTACTTC.